The rows below give T cell receptor beta chains drawn from one sample of a study of blood T cell repertoires in COVID-19. Clones were sequenced by immunoSEQ multiplex PCR, and TCRdb holds only the in-frame ones, with some missing. The sample records 110,000 or so clones, 82% being singletons. Source material: peripheral blood. Receptors originate from a woman aged 80 or older with acute or convalescent COVID-19. CDR3s include the opening cysteine and the closing phenylalanine or tryptophan. Each record gives: V gene, clone size, CDR3 protein. The listing skips clone size in some rows; elsewhere it reads once, few, many or a size class.

v_gene: TRBV29-1; abundance: .; CDR3aa: CSVGDSPNQPQHF
v_gene: TRBV3-1/TRBV3-2; abundance: .; CDR3aa: CASSSRVGNTEAFF
v_gene: TRBV19; abundance: .; CDR3aa: CASTPGLASGEQFF
v_gene: TRBV27; abundance: .; CDR3aa: CASSNRELPLHF
v_gene: TRBV6-5; abundance: once; CDR3aa: CASSYSGGQGSETQYF
v_gene: TRBV18; abundance: .; CDR3aa: CASSLQEGYTGELFF
v_gene: TRBV15; abundance: .; CDR3aa: CATSREGQGSDTQYF
v_gene: TRBV5-1; abundance: .; CDR3aa: CASSLNVGRSTDTQYF
v_gene: TRBV19; abundance: .; CDR3aa: CASRPRVGTLHF
v_gene: TRBV14; abundance: .; CDR3aa: CASSLQENTEAFF
v_gene: TRBV2; abundance: .; CDR3aa: CASRKGLAGGDEQFF
v_gene: TRBV4-1; abundance: .; CDR3aa: CASSQEAPPRYNEQFF
v_gene: TRBV27; abundance: .; CDR3aa: CASSFYGANVLTF
v_gene: TRBV12-3/TRBV12-4; abundance: .; CDR3aa: CASSYEGAQPQHF
v_gene: TRBV9; abundance: few; CDR3aa: CASNELVTDTQYF
v_gene: TRBV5-1; abundance: few; CDR3aa: CASSLWGGDTGELFF
v_gene: TRBV3-1/TRBV3-2; abundance: .; CDR3aa: CASSPKTSGSYNEQFF
v_gene: TRBV10-3; abundance: .; CDR3aa: CAISESGDSRAYEQYF
v_gene: TRBV3-1/TRBV3-2; abundance: few; CDR3aa: CASSQDKRQYF
v_gene: TRBV7-9; abundance: few; CDR3aa: CASSHSGSSYEQYF
v_gene: TRBV3-1/TRBV3-2; abundance: .; CDR3aa: CASSSLSGTLEQFF
v_gene: TRBV20-1; abundance: .; CDR3aa: CSARRETQYF
v_gene: TRBV18; abundance: .; CDR3aa: CASSPGMFEPQHF
v_gene: TRBV5-6; abundance: .; CDR3aa: CASSPGLMYYNEQFF
v_gene: TRBV2; abundance: few; CDR3aa: CASSGDSHNQPQHF
v_gene: TRBV24-1; abundance: .; CDR3aa: CATSDPLYNEQFF